The 20 T cell receptor beta chains given below trace back to one sample, sequenced in a study of blood T cell repertoires in COVID-19. Method: immunoSEQ multiplex PCR; TCRdb's copy keeps in-frame clones and lacks some. The sample yields a few hundred thousand clones, roughly nine tenths seen once. The sample taken for sequencing was peripheral blood. Receptors originate from a man aged 40-50 years who had recovered from COVID-19.

This chain joins TRBV14 and TRBJ2-7; possibly TRBD2 for D (5 bases). The V end was cut by 2 bases, the J end by 7 bases, with 12 bases between. Germline values: CDR1 SGHDN, CDR2 FVKESK. The CDR3 extends over 13 amino acids. This CDR3 is CASSQKRVGEQYF. The CDR3 bases are TGTGCCAGCAGCCAAAAGAGGGTTGGTGAGCAGTACTTC.

This clone was counted a single time. The rearrangement joins TRBV7-2 to TRBJ1-1, with 7 bases that match TRBD1. From germline, CDR1 is SGHTA and CDR2 FQGNSA. This CDR3 contains 14 residues. J was trimmed by 8 bases and V by 7 bases; bases with no gene match: 13. The CDR3 region has the DNA TGTGCCAGCACCCCCAGAAGGGGGCCCCGGGAAGCTTTCTTT. It codes for CASTPRRGPREAFF.

This clone was picked up a small number of times. The rearrangement joins TRBV7-9 to TRBJ2-2; D might be TRBD1 (6 bases). The germline gives CDR1 SEHNR, CDR2 FQNEAQ (reference sequence). V shed 5 bases and J shed 3 bases, with 10 bases lying between them. The length of the CDR3 is 14 residues. For the CDR3, the DNA is TGTGCCAGCAGCCCACAGGGATACACCGGGGAGCTGTTTTTT. It translates to CASSPQGYTGELFF.

This chain uses TRBV19 with TRBJ1-4; D may be TRBD1 (6 bases). This CDR3 has 16 amino acids. Per the germline V gene, CDR1 is LNHDA and CDR2 is SQIVND (reference sequence). V was trimmed by 6 bases and J by 0 bases, leaving 14 bases between them. CDR3 coding DNA: TGTGCCAGTAGGACAGGTCCCGGCGCAACTAATGAAAAACTGTTTTTT. Residues: CASRTGPGATNEKLFF.

In DNA, the CDR3 is TGCGCCAGCAGCCAAGATCCAACCCCGGACAGGTCTACGCAGTATTTT. It specifies CASSQDPTPDRSTQYF. This chain joins TRBV4-3 and TRBJ2-3; 7 nucleotides align to TRBD1. Trimming at V came to 0 bases and at J to 8 bases, leaving 11 bases not matched to a gene. The CDR3 sequence is 16 residues long. Germline assignment: CDR1 LGHNA and CDR2 YSLEER.

V is TRBV14 and J is TRBJ1-2; 9 nucleotides line up with TRBD1. This CDR3 has 16 residues. Germline CDR1 and CDR2: SGHDN and FVKESK. The V segment lost 4 bases and the J segment 1 base; nucleotides outside the gene matches: 7. CDR3: CASSPRDRAINYGYTF. The CDR3 bases are TGTGCCAGCAGCCCCCGGGACAGGGCAATTAACTATGGCTACACCTTC.

The chain employs TRBV6-5 and TRBJ2-7, with 9 bases identical to TRBD1. Per germline, CDR1 MNHEY and CDR2 SVGAGI. The CDR3 is 14 amino acids. Trimming at V came to 6 bases and at J to 3 bases, leaving 6 bases not matched to a gene. The CDR3 sequence is CASRSPGQGYEQYF. The CDR3 DNA sequence: TGTGCCAGCAGATCTCCGGGACAGGGCTACGAGCAGTACTTC.

The V and J genes are TRBV4-1 and TRBJ2-2; 13 positions agree with TRBD2. Germline CDR1 MGHRA, CDR2 YSYEKL. V was clipped by 4 bases and J by 3 bases; unmatched bases: 14. This CDR3 is 20 amino acids long. The CDR3 coding sequence is TGCGCCAGCAGCCTTAGACTAGCGGGGGGATTGGATCCTCACACCGGGGAGCTGTTTTTT. It specifies CASSLRLAGGLDPHTGELFF.

The chain is built from TRBV7-2 and TRBJ1-1, with unresolved D. V was cut by 2 bases and J by 3 bases, with 10 bases left in between. The V gene's germline CDR1 is SGHTA and CDR2 FQGNSA. The CDR3 is made up of 14 amino acids. CDR3 sequence reads: CASSLQARDTEAFF. CDR3 sequence (DNA): TGTGCCAGCAGCTTACAGGCGCGGGACACTGAAGCTTTCTTT.

The chain combines TRBV7-2 with TRBJ1-4; the D gene is possibly TRBD1 (6 bases). This CDR3 region has 15 residues. Germline assignment: CDR1 SGHTA and CDR2 FQGNSA. V was trimmed by 1 base and J by 1 base, leaving 7 bases between them. CDR3 region: CASSLEGVTNEKLFF. Written as DNA, the CDR3 is TGTGCCAGCAGCTTAGAGGGGGTAACTAATGAAAAACTGTTTTTT. Complete variable domain (other parts from reference TRBV7-2 and TRBJ1-4): GAGVSQSPSNKVTEKGKDVELRCDPISGHTALYWYRQSLGQGLEFLIYFQGNSAPDKSGLPSDRFSAERTGGSVSTLTIQRTQQEDSAVYLCASSLEGVTNEKLFFGSGTQLSVL.

This chain connects TRBV15 to TRBJ2-5, with 10 bases aligning to TRBD1. V dropped 1 base and J dropped 5; count of bases not matched to a gene: 7. The CDR3 sequence is 16 residues long. Germline CDR1 and CDR2: LNHNV and YYDKDF (reference sequence). CDR3 residues: CATSRGQGAARETQYF. As DNA, the CDR3 is TGTGCCACCAGCAGAGGACAGGGGGCAGCGCGGGAGACCCAGTACTTC.

The chain links TRBV24-1 to TRBJ2-2; D call uncertain. The ends were cut back, 3 bases at V and 0 bases at J, with 4 bases in the middle. The CDR3 is 14 amino acids. Germline V gene data show CDR1 as KGHDR and CDR2 as SFDVKD. The CDR3 reads CATSDLSNTGELFF. In nucleotides, the CDR3 is TGTGCCACCAGTGATCTTTCGAACACCGGGGAGCTGTTTTTT.

The chain employs TRBV7-2 and TRBJ2-3; TRBD2 agrees at 9 bases. Trimming removed 3 bases from V and 14 bases from J; junction bases left unmatched: 6. This CDR3 is built from 12 residues. Germline V gene sequence: CDR1 SGHTA, CDR2 FQGNSA. The CDR3 coding sequence is TGTGCCAGCAGCTTGGGCGGGGGGGTATGGTATTTT. Its translation is CASSLGGGVWYF.

The rearrangement joins TRBV5-4 to TRBJ2-1; TRBD1 matches 10 bases. The CDR3 is 15 residues long. V was clipped by 3 bases and J by 4 bases; unmatched bases: 4. Germline V gene lookup returns CDR1 SGHNT and CDR2 YYREEE (reference sequence). The DNA of the CDR3 is TGTGCCAGCAGCTCGGGACAGGGGTGGTACAATGAGCAGTTCTTC. Translation: CASSSGQGWYNEQFF.

This clone was seen just once. The V and J genes are TRBV27 and TRBJ2-7; the D gene is possibly TRBD2 (7 bases). Trimming removed 5 bases at V and 0 bases at J, with 11 bases between. The CDR3 is 14 residues long. The V gene's germline CDR1 is MNHEY and CDR2 SMNVEV (reference sequence). CDR3 region: CASSPRGASYEQYF. CDR3 bases: TGTGCCAGCAGTCCTCGGGGGGCCTCCTACGAGCAGTACTTC.

The chain employs TRBV14 and TRBJ2-7; D uncertain. The CDR3 is 12 residues long. Germline CDR1 and CDR2: SGHDN and FVKESK. Between the trimmed V and J ends, which lost 4 bases and 1 base, there was a span of 5 bases. In DNA form, the CDR3 reads TGTGCCAGCAGCCTTGTATCCTACGAGCAGTACTTC. Encoded protein: CASSLVSYEQYF.

For the CDR3, the DNA is TGTGCCAGCAGCGTAGATGGGTGGAGGGAGCAGTACTTC. Protein product: CASSVDGWREQYF. The V call is TRBV9, the J call TRBJ2-7, with D perhaps matching TRBD2 (5 bases). Looked up from germline, CDR1 is SGDLS and CDR2 is YYNGEE. The CDR3 length is 13 residues. V was cut by 0 bases and J by 7 bases, with 11 bases left in between.

V usage is TRBV10-3 and J usage is TRBJ2-1, with 9 bases identical to TRBD2. Trimming at V came to 5 bases and at J to 4 bases, leaving 9 bases not matched to a gene. The CDR3 runs to 16 residues. Germline lookup yields CDR1 ENHRY and CDR2 SYGVKD. The CDR3 loop reads CAISSPAGGAYNEQFF. The CDR3 DNA is TGTGCCATCAGTTCCCCGGCGGGAGGGGCTTACAATGAGCAGTTCTTC.

This clone was detected only a few times. This chain uses TRBV12-5 with TRBJ1-5; 12 positions match TRBD1. Germline CDR1 is LGHNT and CDR2 is FRNRAP. CDR3 length: 15 amino acids. Trimming cost V 3 bases and J 7 bases; bases outside gene matches: 4. The CDR3 is CASGLGDRGLQPQHF. CDR3 in DNA: TGTGCTAGTGGTTTAGGGGACAGGGGGCTCCAGCCCCAGCATTTT.

The chain is built from TRBV30 and TRBJ1-2; the D gene is possibly TRBD1 (6 bases). Trimming pared 4 bases from V and 4 bases from J, leaving 13 bases between. The V gene's germline CDR1 is GTSNPN and CDR2 SVGIG (reference sequence). The CDR3 consists of 13 residues. The CDR3: CAWTQTGGYGYTF. The CDR3 coding sequence is TGTGCCTGGACCCAGACAGGCGGCTATGGCTACACCTTC.